Following are 24 T cell receptor beta chains from one sample sequenced in a study of sequential checkpoint blockade in melanoma. Treatment defined: randomized to nivolumab then ipilimumab (arm A) or the reverse (arm B). Sequencing was performed with immunoSEQ multiplex PCR; in TCRdb, only in-frame clones are kept and a portion is missing. This table holds more than 1,500 clones, under 85% found once. The specimen comprised CD8+ T cells sorted from blood (inferred from file names), sampled from a patient given nivolumab and ipilimumab in sequence. The receptors stem from a human donor with melanoma.

This clone was counted between two and nine times. The rearrangement joins TRBV5-6 to TRBJ1-2; 7 positions match TRBD1. Germline values: CDR1 SGHDT, CDR2 YYEEEE. Losses at the gene ends were 3 bases for V and 3 bases for J; bases not matched to a gene: 5. The CDR3 spans 14 residues. DNA for the CDR3: TGTGCCAGCAGCTCTTGGACAGGATACTATGGCTACACCTTC. It specifies CASSSWTGYYGYTF.

Comments on this clone: A read error may produce the germline difference seen at one junction end. The chain has TRBV7-7 and TRBJ2-7; 8 bases fit TRBD1. The CDR3 has 13 residues. Germline CDR1 is SSHAT and CDR2 is FNYEAQ (reference sequence). The CDR3 is CASSPGTGYEQYF. DNA for the CDR3: TGTGCTAGCAGCCCCGGGACAGGTTACGAGCAGTACTTC. Filled out from reference TRBV7-7 and TRBJ2-7, the complete variable domain reads GAGVSQSPRYKVTKRGQDVTLRCDPISSHATLYWYQQALGQGPEFLTYFNYEAQPDKSGLPSDRFSAERPEGSISTLTIQRTEQRDSAMYRCASSPGTGYEQYFGPGTRLTVT.

The V gene is TRBV4-1, the J gene TRBJ2-2; the D gene is possibly TRBD2 (6 bases). CDR3 length: 15 residues. Trimming shortened V by 2 bases and J by 3 bases, and 10 bases separated the two germline ends. Germline CDR1 and CDR2: MGHRA and YSYEKL. For the CDR3, the DNA is TGCGCCAGCAGCCAAAGACTAGGGTACACCGGGGAGCTGTTTTTT. Translating gives CASSQRLGYTGELFF.

The chain couples TRBV6-4 to TRBJ1-1; 11 bases agree with TRBD1. The junction had 3 bases not matched to a gene; V was cut back by 6 bases and J by 3 bases. This CDR3 is 14 amino acids long. CDR1 and CDR2 from the germline V gene are MRHNA and SNTAGT. The CDR3 is CASRVGQGDTEAFF. The DNA of the CDR3 is TGTGCCAGCAGAGTGGGACAGGGGGACACTGAAGCTTTCTTT.

J is TRBJ2-5 and V is TRBV9; 14 bases match TRBD2. The J call is doubtful: the DNA matches TRBJ2-7 better. Per germline, CDR1 SGDLS and CDR2 YYNGEE. This CDR3 spans 16 amino acids. This CDR3 reads CASSSGLAGESYEQYF. The CDR3 region has the DNA TGTGCCAGCAGCTCGGGACTAGCGGGAGAGTCCTACGAGCAGTACTTC.

This chain connects TRBV9 to TRBJ1-1, with 7 bases aligning to TRBD1. Trimming took 3 bases from V and 6 from J; bases not matched to a gene: 14. This CDR3 is 16 amino acids long. Germline values: CDR1 SGDLS, CDR2 YYNGEE. The CDR3 loop reads CASSESRDRVDPEAFF. CDR3 nucleotide sequence: TGTGCCAGCAGCGAGAGCCGTGACAGGGTCGATCCTGAAGCTTTCTTT.

This clone was counted a few times. V and J are TRBV4-1 and TRBJ1-2; perhaps TRBD1 as D (6 bases). CDR1 MGHRA and CDR2 YSYEKL come from the germline V gene. Trimming shortened V by 5 bases and J by 8 bases, and 18 bases separated the two germline ends. This CDR3 has 14 amino acids. In nucleotides, the CDR3 is TGCGCCAGCAGCACCGGCAGGGGCGCTCAAGGCTACACCTTC. This gives the protein CASSTGRGAQGYTF.

This chain joins TRBV4-3 and TRBJ2-7; possibly TRBD1 for D (6 bases). The germline V gene encodes CDR1 LGHNA and CDR2 YSLEER. This CDR3 is built from 16 residues. Trimming removed 0 bases at V and 6 bases at J, with 18 bases between. The CDR3 is CASSQDHAGTSREQYF. In DNA form, the CDR3 reads TGCGCCAGCAGCCAAGATCACGCAGGGACATCACGCGAGCAGTACTTC.

The chain recombines TRBV21-1 with TRBJ1-1. TRBV21-1 is given as a pseudogene. The CDR3 runs 11 residues. This chain's CDR3 is CASGRYTEAFF. CDR3 coding DNA: TGTGCCTCGGGGAGGTACACTGAAGCTTTCTTT.

This clone was observed once. The rearrangement uses TRBV6-4 and TRBJ1-6; a possible D gene is TRBD1 (6 bases). Germline values: CDR1 MRHNA, CDR2 SNTAGT. The CDR3 runs to 15 residues. V lost 4 bases and J lost 7, with 14 bases in between. In DNA, the CDR3 is TGTGCCAGCAGTGCCACGACAGGAATAAATTCACCCCTCCACTTT. Translating it yields CASSATTGINSPLHF.

In this sample, this clone turned up once. The J gene is TRBJ2-7, the V gene TRBV2; D unclear. The CDR3 sequence is 15 residues long. The V gene's germline CDR1 is SNHLY and CDR2 FYNNEI. The V and J ends lost 8 bases and 0 bases respectively, with 17 bases between them. The CDR3 DNA follows: TGTGCCAGCGGAATGAGCTCACCTAGCTCCTACGAGCAGTACTTC. Translation: CASGMSSPSSYEQYF.

Note on this clone: The junction and the germline gene differ at one end; a read error may be behind it. This rearrangement joins TRBV10-1 to TRBJ2-7; D is unresolved. Germline assignment: CDR1 WNHNN and CDR2 SYGVQD (reference sequence). The CDR3 runs to 13 residues. CDR3 DNA: TGCGCCAGCAGTGAGTCAGGCAGGATCTCCTCCCTCTTC. Encoded protein: CASSESGRISSLF.

This chain joins TRBV19 and TRBJ1-3, with TRBD1 identical over 8 bases. V trimming: 3 bases; J trimming: 4 bases; junction bases outside the gene matches: 8. CDR1 and CDR2 (germline): LNHDA, SQIVND (reference sequence). The CDR3 sequence is 16 residues long. The CDR3 region has the DNA TGTGCCAGTAGTATCTTTGACAGGGGTTACGGAAACACCATATATTTT. This encodes CASSIFDRGYGNTIYF.

V is TRBV6-6 and J is TRBJ2-7, with 7 bases that match TRBD1. V gave up 7 bases and J gave up 5 bases; unmatched junction bases: 5. The length of the CDR3 is 12 residues. Germline V gives CDR1 MNHNY, CDR2 SVGAGI (reference sequence). CDR3 protein: CASTQGVHEQYF. The CDR3 DNA follows: TGTGCCAGCACCCAGGGGGTCCACGAGCAGTACTTC.

The V call is TRBV11-2, the J call TRBJ2-1, with no clear D. V shed 1 base and J shed 4 bases, with 5 bases lying between them. The CDR3 runs to 13 residues. CDR1 is SGHAT, CDR2 FQNNGV, per germline. CDR3 nucleotide sequence: TGTGCCAGCAGCTTAGGAACTTACAATGAGCAGTTCTTC. It specifies CASSLGTYNEQFF.

The chain employs TRBV19 and TRBJ2-7; the D gene is possibly TRBD1 (6 bases). Germline V gene sequence: CDR1 LNHDA, CDR2 SQIVND (reference sequence). The CDR3 runs 15 residues. Trimming stripped 3 bases from V and 0 bases from J, with 12 bases between. As DNA, the CDR3 is TGTGCCAGTAGTATTAGCCCGGACAGCTCCTACGAGCAGTACTTC. Protein: CASSISPDSSYEQYF.

This clone occurred a few times. Here the CDR3 DNA reads TGCGCCAGCAGCCAAGCATGGTCAGTGGTAGCTTTCTTT. It codes for CASSQAWSVVAFF. This chain connects TRBV4-1 to TRBJ1-1; D is unresolved. CDR1 is MGHRA and CDR2 is YSYEKL in the germline V gene. The CDR3 sequence is 13 residues long. The germline V and J ends were trimmed by 1 base and 10 bases, with 13 bases remaining between them.

V and J are TRBV27 and TRBJ2-7; D might be TRBD2 (6 bases). Germline V gene data show CDR1 as MNHEY and CDR2 as SMNVEV (reference sequence). Deletions cut 5 bases from V and 2 bases from J, with 10 bases between. The CDR3 spans 13 residues. CDR3: CASSLGLTYEQYF. Here the CDR3 DNA reads TGTGCCAGCAGTCTGGGACTCACCTACGAGCAGTACTTC.

This chain joins TRBV7-9 and TRBJ1-2; 8 bases agree with TRBD1. Germline V lookup: CDR1 SEHNR, CDR2 FQNEAQ (reference sequence). Unmatched junction bases numbered 8, after V lost 2 bases and J lost 3 bases. The CDR3 totals 16 residues. In nucleotides, the CDR3 is TGTGCCAGCAGCTTATTCGATTCAGGGGGCTACTATGGCTACACCTTC. Protein: CASSLFDSGGYYGYTF.

This chain uses TRBV9 with TRBJ1-1; 7 nucleotides agree with TRBD1. This CDR3 contains 15 residues. Germline CDR1 is SGDLS and CDR2 is YYNGEE. The trim removed 4 bases at V and 3 bases at J, leaving 9 bases unmatched. This chain's CDR3 is CASSPRQGLDTEAFF. DNA for the CDR3: TGTGCCAGCAGCCCCCGACAGGGTCTAGACACTGAAGCTTTCTTT.

This clone was seen just once. V usage is TRBV5-3 and J usage is TRBJ1-2; D might be TRBD1 (5 bases). Being an ORF, TRBV5-3 has a function that is uncertain. This CDR3 has 13 residues. The V end was cut by 5 bases, the J end by 6 bases, with 14 bases between. The CDR3 region is CARSLRQLNGYTF. In nucleotides, the CDR3 is TGTGCCAGAAGTCTCCGACAGCTAAATGGCTACACCTTC.

V usage is TRBV5-6 and J usage is TRBJ1-1, with TRBD1 matching over 12 bases. J lost 5 bases, V lost 3 bases, and 2 bases had no gene match. This CDR3 is 14 amino acids long. Looked up from germline, CDR1 is SGHDT and CDR2 is YYEEEE. CDR3 amino acids: CASSWDRGQTEAFF. For the CDR3, the DNA is TGTGCCAGCAGCTGGGACAGGGGGCAGACTGAAGCTTTCTTT.

The chain recombines TRBV30 with TRBJ1-1; no clear D. Between the trimmed V and J ends, which lost 6 bases and 5 bases, there was a span of 16 bases. Per the germline V gene, CDR1 is GTSNPN and CDR2 is SVGIG (reference sequence). This CDR3 region has 13 residues. The chain's CDR3 is CACDYYGGTEAFF. Written as DNA, the CDR3 is TGTGCCTGTGACTACTACGGAGGAACTGAAGCTTTCTTT.

The V call is TRBV7-8, the J call TRBJ1-2; D uncertain. Germline loops: CDR1 SGHVS, CDR2 FQNEAQ. The CDR3 covers 18 residues. Trimming removed 0 bases at V and 4 bases at J, with 21 bases between. CDR3 amino acids: CASSLARGSPRVGYGYTF. CDR3 nucleotide sequence: TGTGCCAGCAGCTTAGCACGAGGGTCCCCCCGGGTCGGCTATGGCTACACCTTC.